Following are 12 T cell receptor beta chains from one sample sequenced in a study of STAT3 mutations in large granular lymphocyte leukemia. Study-wide findings and caveats: In T-cell large granular lymphocyte leukemia, about half of patients showed multiple immunodominant subclonotypes.

What these receptors recognize is not known. Clones were sequenced by immunoSEQ multiplex PCR, and TCRdb holds only the in-frame ones, with some missing. The data contain approximately 20,000 clones, over 80% of them singletons. The sequenced sample was peripheral blood mononuclear cells. The receptor source for this set is a man aged 60-69 years with T-cell large granular lymphocyte leukemia. Some clones in this sample may be carry-over from other donors' samples.

The chain is built from TRBV13 and TRBJ1-5; 7 bases agree with TRBD1. Germline V gives CDR1 PRHDT, CDR2 FYEKMQ (reference sequence). With V trimmed by 4 bases and J by 4 bases, 1 base remained unmatched. The CDR3 covers 13 residues. This chain's CDR3 is CASSSGQNQPQHF. CDR3 in DNA: TGTGCCAGCAGCTCGGGACAGAATCAGCCCCAGCATTTT.

This chain connects TRBV5-1 to TRBJ2-5; TRBD2 agrees at 12 bases. The J segment lost 4 bases and the V segment lost 6 bases, leaving 10 bases of the junction unmatched. This CDR3 has 16 residues. Germline V gives CDR1 SGHRS, CDR2 YFSETQ. The CDR3, as DNA: TGCGCCAGCACTAAGGGAGGACTAGCGGGAAGAGAGACCCAGTACTTC. Protein sequence: CASTKGGLAGRETQYF. Supplemented by reference TRBV5-1 and TRBJ2-5, the full variable domain reads KAGVTQTPRYLIKTRGQQVTLSCSPISGHRSVSWYQQTPGQGLQFLFEYFSETQRNKGNFPGRFSGRQFSNSRSEMNVSTLELGDSALYLCASTKGGLAGRETQYFGPGTRLLVL.

The chain recombines TRBV7-2 with TRBJ2-1, with 12 bases that match TRBD2. With V trimmed by 5 bases and J by 0 bases, 5 bases remained unmatched. Germline loops: CDR1 SGHTA, CDR2 FQGNSA. The CDR3 has 17 amino acids. The CDR3 region has the DNA TGTGCCAGCAGCCGAGGACTAGCGGGAAGCTCCTACAATGAGCAGTTCTTC. Its protein is CASSRGLAGSSYNEQFF.

The chain couples TRBV5-1 to TRBJ1-6; 8 nucleotides align to TRBD1. CDR1 is SGHRS, CDR2 YFSETQ, per germline. The CDR3 extends over 15 amino acids. Trimming at V came to 4 bases and at J to 5 bases, leaving 5 bases not matched to a gene. CDR3 protein: CASSTGQGDNSPLHF. CDR3 sequence (DNA): TGCGCCAGCAGCACTGGACAGGGAGATAATTCACCCCTCCACTTT.

The chain couples TRBV5-4 to TRBJ1-5; D unclear. Germline CDR1 is SGHNT and CDR2 is YYREEE (reference sequence). The CDR3 runs 14 residues. The V end lost 5 bases, the J end lost 5 bases, and 14 bases lay between the germline ends. CDR3 sequence (DNA): TGTGCCAGCAGTCCCGGGTCGACTCATCAGCCCCAGCATTTT. It encodes CASSPGSTHQPQHF.

CDR3: CASSPPRGRDQPQHF. CDR3 DNA: TGCGCCAGCAGCCCCCCGAGGGGGCGGGATCAGCCCCAGCATTTT. This chain uses TRBV5-1 with TRBJ1-5; 7 positions match TRBD1. This CDR3 has 15 amino acids. Germline CDR1 and CDR2: SGHRS and YFSETQ. V shed 4 bases, J shed 5 bases, and the junction held 9 bases outside the gene matches.

This clone has just one count. The chain joins TRBV19 to TRBJ1-2; D is perhaps TRBD1 (5 bases). The CDR3 is 14 residues long. V was trimmed by 7 bases and J by 2 bases, leaving 14 bases between them. Germline-derived CDR1 and CDR2 are LNHDA and SQIVND (reference sequence). CDR3 in amino acids: CASTRTGLNYGYTF. DNA for the CDR3: TGTGCCAGTACCCGCACAGGACTCAACTATGGCTACACCTTC.

The chain is built from TRBV7-3 and TRBJ2-1, with 9 bases lining up with TRBD1. Looked up from germline, CDR1 is SGHTA and CDR2 is FQGTGA. The CDR3 spans 16 residues. The junction had 11 bases not matched to a gene; V was cut back by 5 bases and J by 6 bases. The CDR3 nucleotides read TGTGCCAGCAGCAAATACATCCGGGACAGGGCCAATGAGCAGTTCTTC. It codes for CASSKYIRDRANEQFF.

This clone is a singleton in its sample. The chain couples TRBV4-1 to TRBJ2-5; 12 nucleotides line up with TRBD1. The V and J ends lost 1 base and 4 bases, in that order; junction bases with no gene match: 4. This CDR3 contains 16 residues. The V gene's germline CDR1 is MGHRA and CDR2 YSYEKL. CDR3: CASSQAPGQGAETQYF. Written as DNA, the CDR3 is TGCGCCAGCAGCCAAGCTCCGGGACAGGGGGCAGAGACCCAGTACTTC.

The chain links TRBV27 to TRBJ2-3; unclear D gene. CDR1 and CDR2 (germline): MNHEY, SMNVEV (reference sequence). V was clipped by 8 bases and J by 0 bases, with 12 bases between them. The CDR3 has 14 amino acids. CDR3 residues: CASRGTPSTDTQYF. CDR3 nucleotide sequence: TGTGCCAGCCGAGGTACTCCTAGCACAGATACGCAGTATTTT.

The genes are TRBV27 and TRBJ2-7; 7 nucleotides agree with TRBD2. V trimming: 6 bases; J trimming: 4 bases; junction bases outside the gene matches: 6. Germline-derived CDR1 and CDR2 are MNHEY and SMNVEV (reference sequence). CDR3 length: 13 residues. The CDR3 DNA reads as TGTGCCAGCAGCGTTAGCGGGTTGTACGAGCAGTACTTC. Translated: CASSVSGLYEQYF.

This sequence joins TRBV18 and TRBJ2-1; the D is unclear. The CDR3 is 15 residues long. Germline values: CDR1 KGHSH, CDR2 LQKENI. Trimming removed 4 bases from V and 0 bases from J, with 10 bases in between. The CDR3 reads CASSQASSSYNEQFF. DNA for the CDR3: TGTGCCAGCTCACAAGCTTCTAGCTCCTACAATGAGCAGTTCTTC.